One and the same sample provided the 12 T cell receptor beta chains below, sequenced in a study of cytomegalovirus exposure and HLA in healthy donors. PCR employed 60 Vbeta and 13 Jbeta primers. Profiling relied on immunoSEQ multiplex PCR, and the TCRdb table lists in-frame clones only, not all of them. The table shows 100,000 to 150,000 clones, with about four fifths occurring only once. Sequencing was done on a sample of PBMCs. The source of these receptors is a woman in her forties or fifties in good health and CMV-seropositive.

The V and J genes are TRBV2 and TRBJ1-5, with a weak D call TRBD1 (5 bases). Looked up from germline, CDR1 is SNHLY and CDR2 is FYNNEI. The CDR3 is 14 amino acids. V shed 5 bases and J shed 7 bases, with 15 bases lying between them. In DNA, the CDR3 is TGTGCCAGCAGTCTTCAGGGTCCGTTACAGCCCCAGCATTTT. As protein: CASSLQGPLQPQHF.

V and J are TRBV18 and TRBJ2-5; TRBD1 matches 12 bases. The CDR3 is 15 amino acids. V shed 3 bases, J shed 3 bases, and the junction held 2 bases outside the gene matches. Germline CDR1 is KGHSH and CDR2 is LQKENI. The CDR3: CASSPGTGGKETQYF. CDR3 bases: TGTGCCAGCTCACCGGGGACAGGGGGCAAAGAGACCCAGTACTTC.

This sequence joins TRBV13 and TRBJ2-1; 7 nucleotides line up with TRBD2. The germline V gene has CDR1 PRHDT and CDR2 FYEKMQ (reference sequence). V gave up 4 bases and J gave up 14 bases; unmatched junction bases: 8. The CDR3 is 12 residues long. The CDR3 region has the DNA TGTGCCAGCAGCTCACTCGGCGCGGGAGAGTTCTTC. It specifies CASSSLGAGEFF.

The rearrangement uses TRBV10-3 and TRBJ2-1; a possible D gene is TRBD2 (6 bases). The CDR3 is 16 amino acids. The germline CDR1 and CDR2 sequences are ENHRY and SYGVKD. V was shortened by 6 bases and J by 8 bases, with 23 bases between the two germline ends. Here the CDR3 reads CAIRSGRAVVYDEQFF. CDR3 coding DNA: TGTGCCATCAGAAGCGGGCGAGCCGTAGTTTACGATGAGCAGTTCTTC.

The chain is built from TRBV7-6 and TRBJ2-5; 10 bases are a match to TRBD1. The J segment lost 4 bases and the V segment lost 4 bases, leaving 6 bases of the junction unmatched. This CDR3 contains 15 residues. CDR1 is SGHVS, CDR2 FNYEAQ, per germline. The CDR3: CASSSQTGGTETQYF. In DNA form, the CDR3 reads TGTGCCAGCAGCTCCCAGACAGGGGGCACAGAGACCCAGTACTTC.

The chain employs TRBV10-3 and TRBJ2-3; possibly TRBD2 for D (6 bases). There are 11 residues in the CDR3. Germline V gene lookup returns CDR1 ENHRY and CDR2 SYGVKD. Trimming stripped 7 bases from V and 7 bases from J, with 9 bases between. CDR3 region: CAIMGGNTQYF. The CDR3 DNA follows: TGTGCCATCATGGGCGGGAATACGCAGTATTTT.

The DNA of the CDR3 is TGTGCCAGTAGTAGAGGGCTCGGTGGCTACACCTTC. This translates into CASSRGLGGYTF. The chain joins TRBV19 to TRBJ1-2, with D unclear. Trimming shortened V by 4 bases and J by 7 bases, and 10 bases separated the two germline ends. This CDR3 is 12 amino acids long. CDR1 is LNHDA, CDR2 SQIVND, per germline (reference sequence).

The gene calls are TRBV19 and TRBJ2-1; 7 bases map to TRBD2. V shed 5 bases, J shed 7 bases, and the junction held 11 bases outside the gene matches. CDR3 length: 15 amino acids. Germline lookup yields CDR1 LNHDA and CDR2 SQIVND (reference sequence). CDR3 sequence reads: CASSGISGWRNEQFF. The CDR3 DNA reads TGTGCCAGTAGTGGGATTAGCGGGTGGCGAAATGAGCAGTTCTTC.

This clone was seen just once. The chain employs TRBV4-1 and TRBJ2-1; TRBD2 matches 7 bases. Germline values: CDR1 MGHRA, CDR2 YSYEKL. The J segment lost 5 bases and the V segment lost 7 bases, leaving 20 bases of the junction unmatched. The CDR3 totals 18 residues. The CDR3 coding sequence is TGCGCCAGCAAAGCAAGTCTAACCTGGCTAGCGGAACACAATGAGCAGTTCTTC. This sequence encodes CASKASLTWLAEHNEQFF.

CDR3 region: CAQDSSVIQYF. As DNA, the CDR3 is TGTGCCCAGGACTCCTCGGTCATTCAGTACTTC. The V call is TRBV10-3, the J call TRBJ2-4; weak D call: TRBD2 (5 bases). V was pared by 11 bases and J by 9 bases, with 14 bases between. Germline-derived CDR1 and CDR2 are ENHRY and SYGVKD. This CDR3 has 11 amino acids.

The chain employs TRBV6-1 and TRBJ2-1; no definite D call. This CDR3 contains 9 residues. CDR1 and CDR2 from the germline V gene are MNHNS and SASEGT. The V and J ends lost 8 bases and 8 bases respectively, with 4 bases between them. The CDR3 here is CASSYEQFF. Here the CDR3 DNA reads TGTGCCAGCTCTTATGAGCAGTTCTTC.

The genes are TRBV27 and TRBJ2-5, with 10 bases matching TRBD2. The CDR3 runs 15 residues. J lost 2 bases, V lost 5 bases, and 5 bases had no gene match. Germline values: CDR1 MNHEY, CDR2 SMNVEV (reference sequence). CDR3 bases: TGTGCCAGCAGTATAAGGACTAGCGGACAAGAGACCCAGTACTTC. Translating it yields CASSIRTSGQETQYF.